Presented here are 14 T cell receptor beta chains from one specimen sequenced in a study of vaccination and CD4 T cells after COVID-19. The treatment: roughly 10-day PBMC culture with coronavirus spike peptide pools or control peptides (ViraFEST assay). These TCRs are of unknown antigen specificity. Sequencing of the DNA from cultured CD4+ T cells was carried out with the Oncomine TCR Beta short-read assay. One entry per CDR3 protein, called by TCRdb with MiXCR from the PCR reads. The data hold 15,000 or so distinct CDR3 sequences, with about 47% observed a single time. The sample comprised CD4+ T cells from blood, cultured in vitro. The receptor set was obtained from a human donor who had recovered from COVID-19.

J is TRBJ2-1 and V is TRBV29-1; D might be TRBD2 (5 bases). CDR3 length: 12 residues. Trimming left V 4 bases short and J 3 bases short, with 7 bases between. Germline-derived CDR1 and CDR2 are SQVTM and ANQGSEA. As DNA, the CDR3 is TGCAGCGTTGTGGACTTCTACAATGAGCAGTTCTTC. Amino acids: CSVVDFYNEQFF.

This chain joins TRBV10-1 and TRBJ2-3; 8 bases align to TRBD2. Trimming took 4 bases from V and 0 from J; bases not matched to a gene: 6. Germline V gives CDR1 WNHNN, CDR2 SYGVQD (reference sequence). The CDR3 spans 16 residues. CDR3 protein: CASSGSASGSTDTQYF. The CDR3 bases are TGCGCCAGCAGTGGGTCGGCTAGCGGGAGCACAGATACGCAGTATTTT.

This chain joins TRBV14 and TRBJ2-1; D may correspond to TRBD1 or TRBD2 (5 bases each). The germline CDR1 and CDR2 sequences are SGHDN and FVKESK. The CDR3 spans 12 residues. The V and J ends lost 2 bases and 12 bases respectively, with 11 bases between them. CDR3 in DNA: TGTGCCAGCAGCCAAAAACGGGGACGGCAGTTCTTC. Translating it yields CASSQKRGRQFF.

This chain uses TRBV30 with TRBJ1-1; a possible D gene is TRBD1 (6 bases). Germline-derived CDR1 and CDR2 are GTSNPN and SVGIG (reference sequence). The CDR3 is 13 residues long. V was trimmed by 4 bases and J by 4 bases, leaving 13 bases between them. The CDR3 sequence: CAWNGQSGTEAFF. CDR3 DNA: TGTGCCTGGAATGGACAGTCGGGCACTGAAGCTTTCTTT.

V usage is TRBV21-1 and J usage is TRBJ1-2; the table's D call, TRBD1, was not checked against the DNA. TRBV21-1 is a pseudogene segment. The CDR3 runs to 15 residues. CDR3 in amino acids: CASSYGRDPAYGYTF. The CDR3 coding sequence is TGTGCCAGCAGCTACGGTCGGGATCCTGCCTATGGCTACACCTTC.

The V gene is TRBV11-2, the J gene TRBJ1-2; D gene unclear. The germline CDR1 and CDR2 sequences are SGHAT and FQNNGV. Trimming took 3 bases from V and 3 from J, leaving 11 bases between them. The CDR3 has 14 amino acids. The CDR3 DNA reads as TGTGCCAGCAGCTTGGGTAGGACGGACTATGGCTACACCTTC. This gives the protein CASSLGRTDYGYTF.

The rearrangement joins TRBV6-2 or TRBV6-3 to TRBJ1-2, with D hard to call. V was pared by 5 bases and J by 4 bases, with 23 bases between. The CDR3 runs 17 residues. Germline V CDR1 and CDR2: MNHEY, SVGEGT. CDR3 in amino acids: CASSPRASGLSAYGYTF. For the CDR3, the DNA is TGTGCCAGCAGTCCCCGAGCCTCGGGCCTATCCGCCTATGGCTACACCTTC.

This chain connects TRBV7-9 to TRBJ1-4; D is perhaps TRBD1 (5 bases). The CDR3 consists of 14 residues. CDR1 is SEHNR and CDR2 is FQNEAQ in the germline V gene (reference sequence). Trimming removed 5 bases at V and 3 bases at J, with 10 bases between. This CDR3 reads CASSRGGANEKLFF. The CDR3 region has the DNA TGTGCCAGCAGCCGGGGGGGTGCTAATGAAAAACTGTTTTTT. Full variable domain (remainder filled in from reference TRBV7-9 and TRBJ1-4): DTGVSQNPRHKITKRGQNVTFRCDPISEHNRLYWYRQTLGQGPEFLTYFQNEAQLEKSRLLSDRFSAERPKGSFSTLEIQRTEQGDSAMYLCASSRGGANEKLFFGSGTQLSVL.

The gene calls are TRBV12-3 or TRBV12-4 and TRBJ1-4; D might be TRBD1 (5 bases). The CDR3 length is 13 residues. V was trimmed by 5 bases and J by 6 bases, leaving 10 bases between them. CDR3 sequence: CASSLGGDEKLFF. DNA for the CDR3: TGTGCCAGCAGTCTCGGGGGAGATGAAAAACTGTTTTTT.

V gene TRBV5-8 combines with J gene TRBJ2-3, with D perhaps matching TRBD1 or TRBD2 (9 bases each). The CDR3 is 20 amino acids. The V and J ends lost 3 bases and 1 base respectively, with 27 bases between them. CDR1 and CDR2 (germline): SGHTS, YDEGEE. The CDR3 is CASSSDRGILAGPRTDTQYF. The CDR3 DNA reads TGTGCCAGCAGCTCCGACAGGGGGATTCTAGCGGGACCTCGCACAGATACGCAGTATTTT.

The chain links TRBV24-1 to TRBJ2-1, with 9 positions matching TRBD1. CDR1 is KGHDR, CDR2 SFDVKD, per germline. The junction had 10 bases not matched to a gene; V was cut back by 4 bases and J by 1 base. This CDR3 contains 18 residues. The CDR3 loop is CATSDTITGGASYNEQFF. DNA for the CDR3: TGTGCCACCAGTGACACCATCACAGGGGGCGCGTCCTACAATGAGCAGTTCTTC.

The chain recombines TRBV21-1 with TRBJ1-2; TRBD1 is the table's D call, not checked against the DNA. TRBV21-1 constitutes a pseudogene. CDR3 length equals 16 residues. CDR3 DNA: TGTGCCAGCAGCCCCTGGGGTCAGGGCTACTGGAATGGCTACACCTTC. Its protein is CASSPWGQGYWNGYTF.

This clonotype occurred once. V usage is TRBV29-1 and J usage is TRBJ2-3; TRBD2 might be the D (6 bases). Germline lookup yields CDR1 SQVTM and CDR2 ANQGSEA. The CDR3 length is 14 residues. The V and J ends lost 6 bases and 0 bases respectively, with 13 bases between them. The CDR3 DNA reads TGCAGCGTGCAGCGGGCCCAAAGCACAGATACGCAGTATTTT. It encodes CSVQRAQSTDTQYF.

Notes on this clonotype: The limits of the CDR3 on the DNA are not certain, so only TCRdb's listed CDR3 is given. CDR3 in amino acids: CASSGEVVLTFGAGELFF. The chain links TRBV19 to TRBJ2-2. The CDR3 contains 18 residues when both ends are counted. Germline loops: CDR1 LNHDA, CDR2 SQIVND (reference sequence).